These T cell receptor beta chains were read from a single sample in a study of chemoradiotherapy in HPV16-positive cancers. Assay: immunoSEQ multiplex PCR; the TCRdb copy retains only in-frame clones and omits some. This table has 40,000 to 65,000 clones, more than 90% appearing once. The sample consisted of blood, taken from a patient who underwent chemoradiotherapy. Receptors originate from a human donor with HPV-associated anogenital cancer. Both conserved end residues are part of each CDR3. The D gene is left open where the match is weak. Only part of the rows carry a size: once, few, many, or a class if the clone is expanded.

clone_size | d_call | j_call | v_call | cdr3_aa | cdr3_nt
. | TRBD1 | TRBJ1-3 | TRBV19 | CASRGQGGNTIYF | TGTGCCAGTAGGGGACAGGGCGGAAACACCATATATTTT
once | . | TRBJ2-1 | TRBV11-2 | CASKGGRNEQFF | TGTGCCAGCAAGGGGGGTAGGAATGAGCAGTTCTTC
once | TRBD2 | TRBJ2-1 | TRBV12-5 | CASGRGLADNEQFF | TGTGCTAGTGGTAGGGGACTAGCGGACAATGAGCAGTTCTTC
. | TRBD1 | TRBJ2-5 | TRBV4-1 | CASSQEMVPGQGVLGQYF | TGCGCCAGCAGCCAAGAAATGGTCCCGGGACAGGGGGTGCTCGGGCAGTACTTC
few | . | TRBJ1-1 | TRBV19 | CASSIAGFGAFF | TGTGCCAGTAGTATAGCGGGATTCGGAGCTTTCTTT
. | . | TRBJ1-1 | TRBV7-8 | CASSLTETASPTEAFF | TGTGCCAGCAGCTTAACGGAGACAGCCAGCCCCACTGAAGCTTTCTTT
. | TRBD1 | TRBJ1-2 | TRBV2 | CASSGGTGNYGYTF | TGTGCCAGCAGTGGCGGGACAGGGAATTATGGCTACACCTTC
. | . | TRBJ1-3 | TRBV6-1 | CASRMWSFSGNTIYF | TGTGCCAGCAGGATGTGGTCTTTCTCTGGAAACACCATATATTTT
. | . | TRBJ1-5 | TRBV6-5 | CASSYSHSNQPQHF | TGTGCCAGCAGTTACTCGCATAGCAATCAGCCCCAGCATTTT
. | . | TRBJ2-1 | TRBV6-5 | CASSYSMAGSENEQFF | TGTGCCAGCAGTTACTCGATGGCAGGGAGTGAGAATGAGCAGTTCTTC
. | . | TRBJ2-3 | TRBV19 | CASSIYGADTQYF | TGTGCCAGTAGTATATACGGGGCAGATACGCAGTATTTT
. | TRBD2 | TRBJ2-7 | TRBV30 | CAWSRGDLYEQYF | TGTGCCTGGAGTCGGGGGGACCTCTACGAGCAGTACTTC
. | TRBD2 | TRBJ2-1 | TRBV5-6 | CASSLGLAGLREQFF | TGTGCCAGCAGCTTGGGACTAGCGGGACTGAGGGAGCAGTTCTTC
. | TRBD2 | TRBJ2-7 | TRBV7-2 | CASSRWGGEGNEQYF | TGTGCCAGCTCAAGGTGGGGGGGAGAAGGGAACGAGCAGTACTTC
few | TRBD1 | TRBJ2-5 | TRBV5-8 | CASSQWTGGSIETQYF | TGTGCCAGCAGCCAGTGGACAGGGGGCAGTATTGAGACCCAGTACTTC
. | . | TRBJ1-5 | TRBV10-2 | CASSESHGSNQPQHF | TGCGCCAGCAGTGAGTCGCATGGAAGCAATCAGCCCCAGCATTTT
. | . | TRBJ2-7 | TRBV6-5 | CASSENGGEQYF | TGTGCCAGCAGTGAGAACGGTGGCGAGCAGTACTTC
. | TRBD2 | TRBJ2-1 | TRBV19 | CASNLAGGEQFF | TGTGCCAGTAACCTAGCGGGGGGTGAGCAGTTCTTC
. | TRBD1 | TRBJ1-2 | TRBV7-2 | CASSSPGQERYGYTF | TGTGCCAGCAGCTCCCCGGGACAGGAGAGATATGGCTACACCTTC
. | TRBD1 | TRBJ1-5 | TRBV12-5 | CASGPRQGGNNQPQHF | TGTGCTAGTGGTCCTCGACAGGGGGGCAACAATCAGCCCCAGCATTTT
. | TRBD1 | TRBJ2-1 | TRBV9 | CASSLRQGNNEQFF | TGTGCCAGCAGCCTTCGACAGGGGAACAATGAGCAGTTCTTC
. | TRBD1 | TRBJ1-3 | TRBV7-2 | CASSLVFTGGSGNTIYF | TGTGCCAGCAGCTTAGTATTCACAGGGGGCTCTGGAAACACCATATATTTT
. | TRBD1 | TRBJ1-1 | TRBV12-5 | CASGLDPTGGSRNTEAFF | TGTGCTAGTGGTTTGGACCCGACAGGGGGCTCGAGGAACACTGAAGCTTTCTTT
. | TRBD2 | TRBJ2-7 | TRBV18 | CASSPGSGGNYEQYF | TGTGCCAGCTCACCGGGCAGCGGGGGAAACTACGAGCAGTACTTC
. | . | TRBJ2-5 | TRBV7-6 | CASSQDFAGAETQYF | TGTGCCAGCAGCCAGGACTTCGCGGGCGCAGAGACCCAGTACTTC
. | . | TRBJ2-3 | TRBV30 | CAWSVRADTQYF | TGTGCCTGGAGTGTACGGGCCGATACGCAGTATTTT
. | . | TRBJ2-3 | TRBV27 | CASSSTGPGTQYF | TGTGCCAGCAGTTCTACAGGGCCGGGTACGCAGTATTTT
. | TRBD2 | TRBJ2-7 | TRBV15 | CATSRPSGGIYEQYF | TGTGCCACCAGCAGACCTAGCGGGGGAATCTACGAGCAGTACTTC
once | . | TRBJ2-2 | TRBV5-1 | CASSLAAGSTGELFF | TGCGCCAGCAGCTTGGCCGCGGGCAGCACCGGGGAGCTGTTTTTT
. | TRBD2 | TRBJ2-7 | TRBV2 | CASSETLAATSYEQYF | TGTGCCAGCAGTGAAACGCTAGCGGCGACCTCCTACGAGCAGTACTTC
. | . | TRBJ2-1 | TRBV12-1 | CASSSSTPGTVIEQFF | TGTGCCAGCAGTTCATCCACCCCCGGGACAGTTATTGAGCAGTTCTTC
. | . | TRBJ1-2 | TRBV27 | CASSLSGQTDGYTF | TGTGCCAGCAGTTTATCAGGCCAGACCGATGGCTACACCTTC
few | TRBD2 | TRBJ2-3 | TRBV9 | CASPTRGGRADTQYF | TGTGCCAGCCCTACGAGGGGCGGGAGGGCAGATACGCAGTATTTT
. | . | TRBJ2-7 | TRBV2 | CASSLLQQYF | TGTGCCAGCAGTCTTCTTCAGCAGTACTTC
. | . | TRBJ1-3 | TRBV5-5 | CASSSAGRSGNTIYF | TGTGCCAGCAGCTCAGCAGGCCGCTCTGGAAACACCATATATTTT
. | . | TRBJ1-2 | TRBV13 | CASSLEAGQPNYGYTF | TGTGCCAGCAGCTTAGAGGCGGGGCAACCAAACTATGGCTACACCTTC
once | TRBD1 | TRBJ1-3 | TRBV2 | CASSPRTGGRSNTIYF | TGTGCCAGCAGTCCCCGGACAGGGGGCAGGAGTAACACCATATATTTT
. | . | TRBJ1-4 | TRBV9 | CASSVGGFNEKLFF | TGTGCCAGCTCGGTCGGGGGGTTTAATGAAAAACTGTTTTTT
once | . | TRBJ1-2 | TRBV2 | CATQRGGNYGYTF | TGTGCCACCCAGAGGGGCGGTAACTATGGCTACACCTTC
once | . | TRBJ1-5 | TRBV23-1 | CASSQGDSSNQPQHF | TGCGCCAGCAGTCAAGGCGACAGTAGCAATCAGCCCCAGCATTTT
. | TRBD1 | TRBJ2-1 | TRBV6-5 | CASSNGQGAGEQFF | TGTGCCAGCAGCAACGGACAGGGGGCAGGTGAGCAGTTCTTC
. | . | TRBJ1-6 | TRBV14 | CASSQAGVTPYNSPLHF | TGTGCCAGCAGCCAAGCAGGGGTGACCCCTTATAATTCACCCCTCCACTTT
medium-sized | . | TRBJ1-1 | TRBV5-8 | CASSLQEGSMAEAFF | TGTGCCAGCAGCTTGCAGGAGGGTAGTATGGCTGAAGCTTTCTTT
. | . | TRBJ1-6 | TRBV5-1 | CASSLEIGRTNHF | TGCGCCAGCAGCTTGGAGATAGGAAGAACTAACCACTTT
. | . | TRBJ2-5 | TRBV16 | CASSPRQSARETQYF | TGTGCCAGCAGCCCCCGACAGTCTGCAAGAGAGACCCAGTACTTC
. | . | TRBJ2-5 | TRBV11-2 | CASSQTETQYF | TGTGCCAGCAGCCAGACTGAAACCCAGTACTTC
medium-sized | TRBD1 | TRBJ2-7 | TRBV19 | CASRRDRNSYEQYF | TGTGCCAGTAGGAGGGACAGAAACTCCTACGAGCAGTACTTC
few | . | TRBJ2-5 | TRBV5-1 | CASRYTGAQETQYF | TGCGCCAGCAGGTATACGGGAGCCCAAGAGACCCAGTACTTC
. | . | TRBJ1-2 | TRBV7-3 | CASSSGGGYTF | TGTGCCAGCAGCTCCGGCGGGGGCTACACCTTC
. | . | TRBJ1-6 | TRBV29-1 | CSVGRGGSPLHF | TGCAGCGTTGGGAGAGGGGGGTCACCCCTCCACTTT
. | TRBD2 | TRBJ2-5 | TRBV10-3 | CAISVVGSGSLQETQYF | TGTGCCATCAGTGTCGTTGGCAGCGGGAGCCTTCAAGAGACCCAGTACTTC
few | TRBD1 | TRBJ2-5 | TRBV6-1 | CASRGTGGTQYF | TGTGCCAGCAGAGGGACAGGAGGGACCCAGTACTTC
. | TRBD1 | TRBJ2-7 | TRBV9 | CASSADDRGLSYEQYF | TGTGCCAGCAGCGCAGACGACAGGGGGCTCTCCTACGAGCAGTACTTC